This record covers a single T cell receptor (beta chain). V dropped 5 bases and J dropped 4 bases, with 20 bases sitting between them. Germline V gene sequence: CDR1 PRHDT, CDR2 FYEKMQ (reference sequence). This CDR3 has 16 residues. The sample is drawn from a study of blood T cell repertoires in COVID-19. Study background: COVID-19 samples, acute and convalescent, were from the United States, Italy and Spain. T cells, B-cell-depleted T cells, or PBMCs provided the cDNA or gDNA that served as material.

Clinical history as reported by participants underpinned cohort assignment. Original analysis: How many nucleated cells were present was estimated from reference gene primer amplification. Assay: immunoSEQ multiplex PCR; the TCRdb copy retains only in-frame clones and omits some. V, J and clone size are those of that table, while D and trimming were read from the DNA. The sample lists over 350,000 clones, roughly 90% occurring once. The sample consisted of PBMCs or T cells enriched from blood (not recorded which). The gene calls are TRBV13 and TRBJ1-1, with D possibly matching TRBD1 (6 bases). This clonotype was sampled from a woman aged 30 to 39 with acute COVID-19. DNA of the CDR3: TGTGCCAGCAGCCCCCTGGGGGGGGAGGGGGGCACTGAAGCTTTCTTT. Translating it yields CASSPLGGEGGTEAFF.